In its sample, the clone carrying this TCR beta chain was seen a few times. TCR beta CDR3 region amplification was performed from RNA transcripts. RT-PCR in the first round (using the HTBI primer set) targeted the TCR CDR3. A single record per CDR3 protein comes from TCRdb applying MiXCR to the multiplex PCR reads. The sample has about 270,000 distinct CDR3 sequences; about 15% are singletons. The sample comes from a study of T cells in Graves' hyperthyroidism and ophthalmopathy. Study-wide context: Any treatment followed the collection of peripheral blood at initial diagnosis.

Criteria for exclusion of patients were uncontrolled infection, other autoimmune disease, pregnancy or lactation. The blood was taken when hyperthyroidism was first diagnosed, before any ophthalmopathy symptoms showed up. The clonotype was recovered from a woman aged 50 to 60 with Graves' hyperthyroidism that later progressed to Graves' ophthalmopathy. The sequenced sample consisted of blood.

The CDR3 is CATSRKATGSFSNEKLFF. The DNA of the CDR3 is TGTGCCACCAGCAGAAAAGCGACAGGGAGTTTCTCTAATGAAAAACTGTTTTTT. The V gene is TRBV15, the J gene TRBJ1-4; 7 bases fit TRBD1. After removal of 2 bases from V and 3 bases from J, the junction contained 12 bases not matched to a gene. The CDR3 runs 18 residues. Germline assignment: CDR1 LNHNV and CDR2 YYDKDF (reference sequence).